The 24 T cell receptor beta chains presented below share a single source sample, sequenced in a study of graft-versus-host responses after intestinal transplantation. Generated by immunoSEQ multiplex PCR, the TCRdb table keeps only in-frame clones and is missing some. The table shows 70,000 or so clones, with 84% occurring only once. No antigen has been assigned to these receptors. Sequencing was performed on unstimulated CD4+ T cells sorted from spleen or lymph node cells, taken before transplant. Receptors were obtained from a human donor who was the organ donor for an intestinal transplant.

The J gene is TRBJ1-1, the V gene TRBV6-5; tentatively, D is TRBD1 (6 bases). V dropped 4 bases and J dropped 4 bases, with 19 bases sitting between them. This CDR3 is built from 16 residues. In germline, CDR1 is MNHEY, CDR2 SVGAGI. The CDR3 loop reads CASSFIRTVGRTEAFF. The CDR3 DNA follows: TGTGCCAGCAGTTTCATACGGACAGTGGGGCGCACTGAAGCTTTCTTT.

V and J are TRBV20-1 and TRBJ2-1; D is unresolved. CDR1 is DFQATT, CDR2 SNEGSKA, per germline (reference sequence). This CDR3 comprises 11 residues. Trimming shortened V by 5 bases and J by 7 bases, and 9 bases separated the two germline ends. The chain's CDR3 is CSASRRNEQFF. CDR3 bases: TGCAGTGCTTCCCGGAGAAATGAGCAGTTCTTC.

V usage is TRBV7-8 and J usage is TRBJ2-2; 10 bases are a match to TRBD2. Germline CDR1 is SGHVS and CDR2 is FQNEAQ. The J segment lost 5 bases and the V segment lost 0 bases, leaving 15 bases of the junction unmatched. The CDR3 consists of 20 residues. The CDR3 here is CASSLALGISGGAFTGELFF. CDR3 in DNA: TGTGCCAGCAGCTTAGCGCTCGGGATAAGCGGGGGGGCGTTTACCGGGGAGCTGTTTTTT. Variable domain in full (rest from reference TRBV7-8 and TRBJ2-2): GAGVSQSPRYKVAKRGQDVALRCDPISGHVSLFWYQQALGQGPEFLTYFQNEAQLDKSGLPSDRFFAERPEGSVSTLKIQRTQQEDSAVYLCASSLALGISGGAFTGELFFGEGSRLTVL.

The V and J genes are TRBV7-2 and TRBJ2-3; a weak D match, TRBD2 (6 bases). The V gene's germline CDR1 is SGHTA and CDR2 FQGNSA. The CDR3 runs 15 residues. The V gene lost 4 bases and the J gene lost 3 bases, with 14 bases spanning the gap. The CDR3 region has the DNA TGTGCCAGCAGCTATCCAGTAGGGAGGACAGATACGCAGTATTTT. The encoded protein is CASSYPVGRTDTQYF.

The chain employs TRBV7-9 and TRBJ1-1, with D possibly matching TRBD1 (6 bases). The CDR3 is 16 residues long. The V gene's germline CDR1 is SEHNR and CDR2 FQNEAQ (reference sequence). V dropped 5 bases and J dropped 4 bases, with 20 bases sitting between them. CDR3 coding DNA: TGTGCCAGCAGCCCAGGACAGCTAGGGGCTGGCACTGAAGCTTTCTTT. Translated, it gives CASSPGQLGAGTEAFF.

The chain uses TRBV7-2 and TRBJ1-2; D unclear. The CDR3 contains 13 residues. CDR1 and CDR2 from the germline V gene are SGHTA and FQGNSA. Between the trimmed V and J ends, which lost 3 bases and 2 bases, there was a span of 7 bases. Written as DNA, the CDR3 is TGTGCCAGCAGCTTCGGGAGAAACTATGGCTACACCTTC. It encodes CASSFGRNYGYTF. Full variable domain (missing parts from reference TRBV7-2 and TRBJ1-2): GAGVSQSPSNKVTEKGKDVELRCDPISGHTALYWYRQSLGQGLEFLIYFQGNSAPDKSGLPSDRFSAERTGGSVSTLTIQRTQQEDSAVYLCASSFGRNYGYTFGSGTRLTVV.

The CDR3 sequence is CASSLGAGTVNSPLHF. In nucleotides, the CDR3 is TGTGCCAGCAGCTTAGGGGCCGGGACAGTTAATTCACCCCTCCACTTT. The chain carries TRBV13 and TRBJ1-6, with 7 bases aligning to TRBD1. This CDR3 has 16 residues. Germline assignment: CDR1 PRHDT and CDR2 FYEKMQ (reference sequence). V was clipped by 0 bases and J by 6 bases; unmatched bases: 5.

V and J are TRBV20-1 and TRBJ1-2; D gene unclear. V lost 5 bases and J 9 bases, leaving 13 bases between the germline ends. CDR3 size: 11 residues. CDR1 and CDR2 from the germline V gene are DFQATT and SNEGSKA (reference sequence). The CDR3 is CSADPRSSYTF. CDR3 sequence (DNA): TGCAGTGCTGACCCAAGGAGTAGCTACACCTTC.

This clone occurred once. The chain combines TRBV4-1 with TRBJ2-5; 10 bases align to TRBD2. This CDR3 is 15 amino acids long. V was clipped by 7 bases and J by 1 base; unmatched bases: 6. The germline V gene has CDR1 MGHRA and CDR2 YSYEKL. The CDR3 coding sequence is TGCGCCAGCAACGCGGGACTAGCGATCCAAGAGACCCAGTACTTC. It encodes CASNAGLAIQETQYF.

CDR3 bases: TGTGCCAGCAGCTTGTCCGGCCGTCCAGGCTATGGCTACACCTTC. Its protein product is CASSLSGRPGYGYTF. The chain links TRBV5-4 to TRBJ1-2; D unclear. Germline lookup yields CDR1 SGHNT and CDR2 YYREEE (reference sequence). The V end was cut by 1 base, the J end by 4 bases, with 14 bases between. The CDR3 spans 15 residues.

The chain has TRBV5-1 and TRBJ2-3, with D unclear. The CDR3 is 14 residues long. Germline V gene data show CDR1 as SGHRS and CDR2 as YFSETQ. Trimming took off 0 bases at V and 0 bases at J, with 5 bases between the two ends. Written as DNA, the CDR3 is TGCGCCAGCAGCTTGGGACTTAGCACAGATACGCAGTATTTT. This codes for CASSLGLSTDTQYF.

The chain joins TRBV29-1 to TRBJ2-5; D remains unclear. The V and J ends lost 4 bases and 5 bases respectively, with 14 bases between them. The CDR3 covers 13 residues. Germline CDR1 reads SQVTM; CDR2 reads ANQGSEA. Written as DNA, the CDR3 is TGCAGCGTTGCCGCAGTAGCCTCCGAGACCCAGTACTTC. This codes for CSVAAVASETQYF.

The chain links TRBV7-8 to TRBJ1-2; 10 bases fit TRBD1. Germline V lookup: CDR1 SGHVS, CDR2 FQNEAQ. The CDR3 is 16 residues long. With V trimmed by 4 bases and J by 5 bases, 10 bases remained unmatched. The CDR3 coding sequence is TGTGCCAGCAGCTCCGGGACAGGGGAAGATTGGTATGGCTACACCTTC. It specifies CASSSGTGEDWYGYTF.

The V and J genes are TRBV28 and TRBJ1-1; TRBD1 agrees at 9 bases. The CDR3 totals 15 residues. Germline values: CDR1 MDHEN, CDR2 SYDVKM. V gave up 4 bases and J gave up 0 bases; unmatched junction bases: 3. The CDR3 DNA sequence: TGTGCCAGCAGTTACACAGGGGGCGTGAACACTGAAGCTTTCTTT. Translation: CASSYTGGVNTEAFF.

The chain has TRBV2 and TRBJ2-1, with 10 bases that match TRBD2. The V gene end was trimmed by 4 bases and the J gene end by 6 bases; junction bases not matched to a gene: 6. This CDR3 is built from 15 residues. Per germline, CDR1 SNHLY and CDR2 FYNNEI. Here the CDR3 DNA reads TGTGCCAGCAGTGGCCCTAGCGGGGGTTTCAATGAGCAGTTCTTC. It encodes CASSGPSGGFNEQFF.

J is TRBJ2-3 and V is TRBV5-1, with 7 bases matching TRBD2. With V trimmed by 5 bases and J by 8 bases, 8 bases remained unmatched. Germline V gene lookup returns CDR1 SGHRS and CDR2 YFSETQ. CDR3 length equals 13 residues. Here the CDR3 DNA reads TGCGCCAGCAGTAGGGCGGGGGAAGGTACGCAGTATTTT. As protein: CASSRAGEGTQYF.

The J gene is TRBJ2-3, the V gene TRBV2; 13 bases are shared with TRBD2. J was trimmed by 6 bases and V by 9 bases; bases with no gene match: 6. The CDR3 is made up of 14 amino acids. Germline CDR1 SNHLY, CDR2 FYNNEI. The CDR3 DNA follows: TGTGCCAGGACTAGCGGGGGGCCTGGGGATACGCAGTATTTT. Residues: CARTSGGPGDTQYF.

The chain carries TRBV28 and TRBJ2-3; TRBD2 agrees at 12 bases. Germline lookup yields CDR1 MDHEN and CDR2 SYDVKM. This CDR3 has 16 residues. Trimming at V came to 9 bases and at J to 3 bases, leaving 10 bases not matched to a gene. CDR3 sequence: CASHPLAGGLTDTQYF. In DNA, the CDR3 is TGTGCCAGTCACCCCCTAGCGGGGGGGCTGACAGATACGCAGTATTTT.

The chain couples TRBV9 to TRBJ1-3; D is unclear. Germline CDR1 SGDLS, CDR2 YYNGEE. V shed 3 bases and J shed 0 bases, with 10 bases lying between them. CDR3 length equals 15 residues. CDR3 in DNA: TGTGCCAGCAGCGCAGGACTGAGCTCTGGAAACACCATATATTTT. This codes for CASSAGLSSGNTIYF.

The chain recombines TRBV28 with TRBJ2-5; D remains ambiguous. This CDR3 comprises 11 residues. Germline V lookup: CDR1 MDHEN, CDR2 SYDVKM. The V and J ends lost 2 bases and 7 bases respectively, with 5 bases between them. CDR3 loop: CASSLPGTQYF. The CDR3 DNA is TGTGCCAGCAGTTTACCGGGGACCCAGTACTTC.

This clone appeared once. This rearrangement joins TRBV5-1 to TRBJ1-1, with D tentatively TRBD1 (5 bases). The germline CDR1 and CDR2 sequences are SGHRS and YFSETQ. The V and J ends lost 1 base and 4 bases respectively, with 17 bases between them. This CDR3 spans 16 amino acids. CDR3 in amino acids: CASSLPGERLGTEAFF. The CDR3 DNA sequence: TGCGCCAGCAGCTTGCCGGGGGAGCGCCTGGGCACTGAAGCTTTCTTT.

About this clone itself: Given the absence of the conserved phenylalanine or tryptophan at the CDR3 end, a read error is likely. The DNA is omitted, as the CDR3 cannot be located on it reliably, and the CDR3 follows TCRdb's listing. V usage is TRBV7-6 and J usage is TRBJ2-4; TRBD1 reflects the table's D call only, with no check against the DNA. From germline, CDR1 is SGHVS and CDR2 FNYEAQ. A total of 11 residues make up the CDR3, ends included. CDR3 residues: CASRLRGRKYL.

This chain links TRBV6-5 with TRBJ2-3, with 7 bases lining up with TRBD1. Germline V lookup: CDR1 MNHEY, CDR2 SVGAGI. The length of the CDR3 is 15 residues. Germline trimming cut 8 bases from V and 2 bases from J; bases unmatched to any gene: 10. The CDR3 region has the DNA TGTGCCAGCCAACAGAGGGGGCGTTTCACAGATACGCAGTATTTT. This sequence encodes CASQQRGRFTDTQYF.

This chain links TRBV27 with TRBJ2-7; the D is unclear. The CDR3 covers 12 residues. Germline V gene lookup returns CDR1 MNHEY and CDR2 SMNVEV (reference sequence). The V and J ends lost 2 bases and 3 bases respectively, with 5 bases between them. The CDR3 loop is CASSLANYEQYV. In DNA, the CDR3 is TGTGCCAGCAGTTTAGCCAACTACGAGCAGTACGTC.